This T cell receptor (beta chain) was captured in a study of blood T cells in healthy people across ages. For the study at large: T cells yielded about one barcoded beta molecule per two cells through template switching. Whole-study results and caveats: Strongly correlated with naive T cell percentage was TCR beta diversity.

Details on this clonotype: Its antigen is currently unknown.

The use of a sample-barcoded 5' primer and a J-beta primer mix characterized a second PCR of roughly 6 to 11 cycles. MiXCR, run by TCRdb on the 5' RACE reads, gives a single entry per CDR3 protein. The sample consists of roughly 1.5 million distinct CDR3 sequences, under 55% of them appearing once. The donors, aged roughly 6 to 90, were healthy Caucasians from Russia. Isolated PBMCs totaled at least 7 million in each sample. The germline gives CDR1 DFQATT, CDR2 SNEGSKA (reference sequence). Trimming at V came to 3 bases and at J to 9 bases, leaving 12 bases not matched to a gene. The CDR3 consists of 17 residues.

The specimen sequenced was blood. The sequence was collected from a woman under 30 in good health. The chain combines TRBV20-1 with TRBJ2-1, with TRBD2 matching over 15 bases. In nucleotides, the CDR3 is TGCAGTGCTAGTAAAGCGGGACTAGCGGGAGGCCTCCGTGAGCAGTTCTTC. Translated: CSASKAGLAGGLREQFF.